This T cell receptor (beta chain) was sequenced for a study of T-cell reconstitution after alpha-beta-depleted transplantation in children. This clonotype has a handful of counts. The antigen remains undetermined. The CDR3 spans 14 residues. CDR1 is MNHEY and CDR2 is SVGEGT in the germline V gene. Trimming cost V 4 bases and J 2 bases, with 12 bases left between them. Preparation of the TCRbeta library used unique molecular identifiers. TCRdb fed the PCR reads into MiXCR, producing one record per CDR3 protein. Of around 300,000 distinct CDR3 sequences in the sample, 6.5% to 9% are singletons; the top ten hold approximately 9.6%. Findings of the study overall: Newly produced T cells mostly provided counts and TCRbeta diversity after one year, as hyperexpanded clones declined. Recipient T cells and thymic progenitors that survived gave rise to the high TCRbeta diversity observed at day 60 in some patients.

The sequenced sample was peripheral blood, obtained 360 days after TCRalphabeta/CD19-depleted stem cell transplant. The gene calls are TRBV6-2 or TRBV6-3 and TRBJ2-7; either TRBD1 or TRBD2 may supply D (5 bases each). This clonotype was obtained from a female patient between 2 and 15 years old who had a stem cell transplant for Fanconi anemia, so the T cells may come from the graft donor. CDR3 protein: CASSSRDGTYEQYF. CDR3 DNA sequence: TGTGCCAGCAGTTCCCGGGACGGGACCTACGAGCAGTACTTC.